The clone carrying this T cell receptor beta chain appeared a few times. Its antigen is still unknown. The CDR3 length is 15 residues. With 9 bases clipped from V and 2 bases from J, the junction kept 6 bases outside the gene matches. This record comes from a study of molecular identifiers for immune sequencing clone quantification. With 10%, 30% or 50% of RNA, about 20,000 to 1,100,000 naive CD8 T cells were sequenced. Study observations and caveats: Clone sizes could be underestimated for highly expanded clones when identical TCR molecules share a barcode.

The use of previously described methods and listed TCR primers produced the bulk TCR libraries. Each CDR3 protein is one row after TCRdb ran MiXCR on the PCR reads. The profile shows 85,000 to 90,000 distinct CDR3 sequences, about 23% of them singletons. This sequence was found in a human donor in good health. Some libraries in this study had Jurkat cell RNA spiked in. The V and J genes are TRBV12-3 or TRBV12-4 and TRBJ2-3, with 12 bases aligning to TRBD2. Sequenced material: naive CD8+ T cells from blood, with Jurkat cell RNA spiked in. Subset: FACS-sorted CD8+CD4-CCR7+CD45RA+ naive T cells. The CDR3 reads CASRLAGAITDTQYF. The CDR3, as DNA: TGTGCCAGTCGACTAGCGGGGGCCATCACAGATACGCAGTATTTT.